This T cell receptor (beta chain) stems from a study of CD8+CD57+ T cells in acquired aplastic anemia. Study at large: The DNA of sorted CD4+ and CD8+ cells averaged 3.2 ug. An average of roughly 11 million reads for CD4+ cells was obtained from healthy donors.

The length of the CDR3 is 14 residues. The germline V gene encodes CDR1 DFQATT and CDR2 SNEGSKA (reference sequence). V lost 6 bases to trimming and J lost 7 bases; unmatched junction nucleotides: 7. TCR beta VDJ combinations and CDR3 sequences were profiled from genomic DNA. TCRdb called the reads again in MiXCR, with one record for every CDR3 protein. The table includes roughly 420,000 distinct CDR3 sequences, 65% to 80% detected once. There are a few counts of this clonotype. This clonotype originated in a human donor in good health, serving as a control. Specimen: sorted CD4+, CD8+, or CD8+CD57+ T cells (not recorded which) from PBMCs. The rearrangement links TRBV20-1 to TRBJ2-1; 12 nucleotides match TRBD2. The CDR3 loop reads CSATLAGGPNEQFF. CDR3 coding DNA: TGCAGTGCGACTCTAGCGGGGGGGCCGAATGAGCAGTTCTTC.